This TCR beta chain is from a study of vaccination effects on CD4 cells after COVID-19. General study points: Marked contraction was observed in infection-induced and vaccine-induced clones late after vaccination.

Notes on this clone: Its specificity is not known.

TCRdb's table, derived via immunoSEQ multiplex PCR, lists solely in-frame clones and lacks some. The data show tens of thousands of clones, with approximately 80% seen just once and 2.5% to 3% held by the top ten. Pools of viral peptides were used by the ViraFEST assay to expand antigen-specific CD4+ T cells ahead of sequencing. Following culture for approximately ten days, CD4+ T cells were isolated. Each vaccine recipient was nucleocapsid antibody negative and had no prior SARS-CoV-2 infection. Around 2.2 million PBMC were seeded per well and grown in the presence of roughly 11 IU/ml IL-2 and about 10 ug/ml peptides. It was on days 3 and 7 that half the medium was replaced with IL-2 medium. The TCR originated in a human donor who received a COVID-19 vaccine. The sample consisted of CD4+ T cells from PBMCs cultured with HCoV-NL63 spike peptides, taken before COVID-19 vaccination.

Here the CDR3 DNA reads TGTGCCAGCAGCGTCTTGTTAGCGGGGGGCGCAGATACGCAGTATTTT. Translated: CASSVLLAGGADTQYF. V gene TRBV13 combines with J gene TRBJ2-3; 10 bases line up with TRBD2. This CDR3 has 16 amino acids. Germline V CDR1 and CDR2: PRHDT, FYEKMQ (reference sequence). V lost 5 bases, J lost 4 bases, and 9 bases stayed unmatched.